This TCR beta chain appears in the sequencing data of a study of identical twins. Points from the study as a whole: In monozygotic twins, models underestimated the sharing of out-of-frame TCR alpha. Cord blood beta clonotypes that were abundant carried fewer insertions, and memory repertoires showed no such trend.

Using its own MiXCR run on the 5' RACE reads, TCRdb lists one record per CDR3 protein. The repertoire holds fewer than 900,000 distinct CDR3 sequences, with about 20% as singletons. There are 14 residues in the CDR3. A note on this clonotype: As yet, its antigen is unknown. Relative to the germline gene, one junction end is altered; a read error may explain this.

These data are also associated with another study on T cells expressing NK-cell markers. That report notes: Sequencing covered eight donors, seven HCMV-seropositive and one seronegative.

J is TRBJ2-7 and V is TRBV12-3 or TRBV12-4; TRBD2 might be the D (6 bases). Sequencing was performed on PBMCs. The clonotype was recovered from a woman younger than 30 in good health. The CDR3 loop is CASSRTGGTYGQYF. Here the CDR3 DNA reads TGTGCCAGCAGCCGTACCGGCGGGACCTACGGGCAGTACTTC.